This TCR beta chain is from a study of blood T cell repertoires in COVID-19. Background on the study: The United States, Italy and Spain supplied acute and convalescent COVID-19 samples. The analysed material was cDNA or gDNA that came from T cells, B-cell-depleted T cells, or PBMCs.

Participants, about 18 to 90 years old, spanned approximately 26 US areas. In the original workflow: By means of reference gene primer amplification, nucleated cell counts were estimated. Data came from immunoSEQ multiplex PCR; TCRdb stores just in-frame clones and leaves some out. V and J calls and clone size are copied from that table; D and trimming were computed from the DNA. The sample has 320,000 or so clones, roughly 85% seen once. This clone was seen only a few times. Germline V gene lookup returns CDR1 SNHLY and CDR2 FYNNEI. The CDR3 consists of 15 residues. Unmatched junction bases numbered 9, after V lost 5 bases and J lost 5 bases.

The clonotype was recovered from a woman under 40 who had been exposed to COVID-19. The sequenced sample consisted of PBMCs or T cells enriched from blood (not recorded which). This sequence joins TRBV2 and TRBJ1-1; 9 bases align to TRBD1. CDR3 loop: CASSPTGGWRTEAFF. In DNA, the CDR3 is TGTGCCAGCAGTCCAACAGGGGGCTGGAGAACTGAAGCTTTCTTT. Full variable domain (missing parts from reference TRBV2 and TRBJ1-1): EPEVTQTPSHQVTQMGQEVILRCVPISNHLYFYWYRQILGQKVEFLVSFYNNEISEKSEIFDDQFSVERPDGSNFTLKIRSTKLEDSAMYFCASSPTGGWRTEAFFGQGTRLTVV.